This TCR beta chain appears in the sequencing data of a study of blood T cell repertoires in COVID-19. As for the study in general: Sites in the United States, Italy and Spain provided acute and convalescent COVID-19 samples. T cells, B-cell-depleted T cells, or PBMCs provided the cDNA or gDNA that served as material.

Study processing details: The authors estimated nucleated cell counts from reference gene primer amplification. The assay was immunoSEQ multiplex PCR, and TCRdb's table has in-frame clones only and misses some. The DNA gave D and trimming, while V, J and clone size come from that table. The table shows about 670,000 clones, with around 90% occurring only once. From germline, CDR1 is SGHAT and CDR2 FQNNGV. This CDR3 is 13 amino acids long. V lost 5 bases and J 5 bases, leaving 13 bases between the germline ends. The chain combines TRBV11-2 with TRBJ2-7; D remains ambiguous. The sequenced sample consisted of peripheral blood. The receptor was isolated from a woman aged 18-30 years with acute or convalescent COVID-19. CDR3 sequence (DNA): TGTGCCAGCAGCCTCTCCCCGTTCGACGAGCAGTACTTC. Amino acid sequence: CASSLSPFDEQYF.